This T cell receptor beta chain derives from a study of cytomegalovirus exposure and HLA in healthy donors. This PCR relied on a set of 60 Vbeta primers and 13 Jbeta primers. The data were produced by immunoSEQ multiplex PCR, yet TCRdb's version contains in-frame clones alone and is incomplete. The repertoire holds 150,000 to 200,000 clones, with 60% to 80% as singletons. The sequencing input was PBMCs. This receptor was obtained from a man between 18 and 29 years old in good health and CMV-seropositive.

The chain's CDR3 is CASSLLGAYEQYV. DNA of the CDR3: TGTGCCAGCAGCTTATTGGGGGCATACGAGCAGTACGTC. The chain links TRBV7-9 to TRBJ2-7, with a weak D call TRBD1 (6 bases). Trimming removed 2 bases at V and 4 bases at J, with 9 bases between. Looked up from germline, CDR1 is SEHNR and CDR2 is FQNEAQ (reference sequence). The CDR3 is 13 amino acids.